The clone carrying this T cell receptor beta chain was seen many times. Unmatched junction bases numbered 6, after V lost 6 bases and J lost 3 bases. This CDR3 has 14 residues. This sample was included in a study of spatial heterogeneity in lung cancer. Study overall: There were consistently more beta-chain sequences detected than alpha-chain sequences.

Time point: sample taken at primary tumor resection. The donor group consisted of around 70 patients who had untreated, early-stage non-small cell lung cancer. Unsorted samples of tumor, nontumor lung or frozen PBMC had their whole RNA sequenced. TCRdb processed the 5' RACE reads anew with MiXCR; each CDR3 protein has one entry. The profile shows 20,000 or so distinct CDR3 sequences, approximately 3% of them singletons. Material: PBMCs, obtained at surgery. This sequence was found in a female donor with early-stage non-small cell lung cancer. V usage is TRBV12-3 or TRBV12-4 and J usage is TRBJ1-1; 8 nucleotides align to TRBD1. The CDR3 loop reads CASRGQGLDTEAFF. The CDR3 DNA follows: TGTGCCAGCAGAGGACAGGGTCTAGACACTGAAGCTTTCTTT.